This TCR beta chain stems from a study of T-cell memory formation after mild COVID-19. The wider study: TCR clusters mostly belonged to single donors.

cDNA libraries for TCR alpha and TCR beta, carrying sample barcodes and UMIs, came from 5'RACE with constant-segment primers. TCRdb recomputed calls from the 5' RACE reads with MiXCR, one row per CDR3 protein. The repertoire consists of 380,000 or so distinct CDR3 sequences, with roughly 15% occurring once and the leading ten covering over 20%. Trimming removed 4 bases at V and 2 bases at J, with 15 bases between. Germline V lookup: CDR1 SGHTA, CDR2 FQGNSA. The CDR3 length is 15 residues. Ten or more counts support this clonotype. Its antigen is unidentified. Study results and caveats: A balance of CD4 and CD8 characterized clones contracting day 15 to 85, whereas later expanders leaned CD4+.

V gene TRBV7-2 combines with J gene TRBJ2-7; D is perhaps TRBD2 (6 bases). Sequencing was performed on PBMCs or a T cell subset sorted from them (not recorded which). The source of this sequence is a man aged 18-30 years who had mild COVID-19 (a few samples of this study predate the infection). Cell type and time point are not known. The CDR3 loop reads CASSSAGPGPYEQYF. The CDR3, as DNA: TGTGCCAGCAGCTCGGCGGGACCAGGACCCTACGAGCAGTACTTC. Looking up the rest from reference TRBV7-2 and TRBJ2-7 gives the full variable domain: GAGVSQSPSNKVTEKGKDVELRCDPISGHTALYWYRQSLGQGLEFLIYFQGNSAPDKSGLPSDRFSAERTGGSVSTLTIQRTQQEDSAVYLCASSSAGPGPYEQYFGPGTRLTVT.